This T cell receptor (beta chain) was retrieved from a study of cytomegalovirus exposure and HLA in healthy donors. Study conclusions and caveats: Within an earlier analysis, most TCR beta V segments proved productive either about 87% or about 30% of the time.

V was trimmed by 0 bases and J by 1 base, leaving 15 bases between them. The germline gives CDR1 SGHDT, CDR2 YYEEEE. CDR3 size: 17 residues. Healthy bone marrow donors supplied every sample. This PCR relied on a set of 60 Vbeta primers and 13 Jbeta primers. Assay used: immunoSEQ multiplex PCR; TCRdb lists only in-frame clones, some missing. The sample has around 130,000 clones; 65% to 85% are singletons. Notes on this clone: Its target is not known.

The sequence came from a man in his forties or fifties in good health and CMV-seronegative. The material sequenced was PBMCs. The chain joins TRBV5-6 to TRBJ2-3; TRBD1 is a possible D gene (6 bases). CDR3 sequence: CASSLGWTVVRTDTQYF. The DNA of the CDR3 is TGTGCCAGCAGCTTGGGGTGGACAGTCGTACGCACAGATACGCAGTATTTT.